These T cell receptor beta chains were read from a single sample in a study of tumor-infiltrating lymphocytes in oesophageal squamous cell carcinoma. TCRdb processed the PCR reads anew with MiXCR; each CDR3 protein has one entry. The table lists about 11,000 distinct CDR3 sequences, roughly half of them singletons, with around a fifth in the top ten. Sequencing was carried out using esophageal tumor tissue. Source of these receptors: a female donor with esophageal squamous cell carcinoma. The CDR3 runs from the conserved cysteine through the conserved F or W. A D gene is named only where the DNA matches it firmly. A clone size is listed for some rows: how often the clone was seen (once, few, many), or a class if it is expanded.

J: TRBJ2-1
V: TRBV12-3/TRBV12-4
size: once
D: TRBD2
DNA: TGTGCCAGCAGTTTAGCTATAGCGGGGAGGTACAATGAGCAGTTCTTC
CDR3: CASSLAIAGRYNEQFF

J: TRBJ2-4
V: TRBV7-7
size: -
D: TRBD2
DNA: TGTGCCAGCAGCCCCACGACTAGCGGGGGGTCAGACCCTCTAGCCAAAAACATTCAGTACTTC
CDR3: CASSPTTSGGSDPLAKNIQYF

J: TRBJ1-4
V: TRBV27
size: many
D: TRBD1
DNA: TGTGCCCCATTAAACGGGACAGGGGACCGGGGGGAAAAACTGTTTTTT
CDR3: CAPLNGTGDRGEKLFF

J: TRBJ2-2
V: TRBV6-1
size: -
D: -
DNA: TGTGCCAGCAGCCGGGATGGGATCACCGGGGAGCTGTTTTTT
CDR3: CASSRDGITGELFF

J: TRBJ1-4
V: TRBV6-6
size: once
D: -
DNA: TGTGCCAGCAGGAATATGGGAGGCAGCGGAGAAAAACTGTTTTTT
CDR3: CASRNMGGSGEKLFF

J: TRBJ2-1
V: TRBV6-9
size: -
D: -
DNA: TGTGCCAGCAGTTACGACAGACAGTTCTTC
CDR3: CASSYDRQFF

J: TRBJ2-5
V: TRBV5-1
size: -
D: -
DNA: TGCGCCAGCAAAACTGACAGATATCAAGAGACCCAGTACTTC
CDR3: CASKTDRYQETQYF

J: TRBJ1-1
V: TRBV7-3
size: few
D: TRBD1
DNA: TGTGCCAGCAGCTTAGGGACAGAGAACACTGAAGCTTTCTTT
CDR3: CASSLGTENTEAFF

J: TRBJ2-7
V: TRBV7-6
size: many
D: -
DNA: TGTGCCAGCAGCTTAGGAACAGGGACTTTTGCCTACGAGCAGTACTTC
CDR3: CASSLGTGTFAYEQYF

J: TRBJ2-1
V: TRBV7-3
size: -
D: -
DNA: TGTGCCAGCAGCTTAGGTGCCAGAGATGAGCAGTTCTTC
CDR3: CASSLGARDEQFF

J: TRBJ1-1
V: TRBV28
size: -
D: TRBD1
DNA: TGTGCCAGCAGTTTATGGGGACAGGGGAGCACTGAAGCTTTCTTT
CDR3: CASSLWGQGSTEAFF

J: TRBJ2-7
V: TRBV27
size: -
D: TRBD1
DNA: TGTGCCAGCAGACCCGGGACAGGGTCTAGACAGGGGGTCTACGAGCAGTACTTC
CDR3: CASRPGTGSRQGVYEQYF

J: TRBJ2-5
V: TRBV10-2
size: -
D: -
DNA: TGCGCCAGCAGGAGCGGGCATTCAACCTACGAGCACTACTTC
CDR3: CASRSGHSTYEHYF

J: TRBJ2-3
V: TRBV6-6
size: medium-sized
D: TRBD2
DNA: TGTGCCAGCAGTTACTCCATACCGGGACTAGCGGGAGGTGATACGCAGTATTTT
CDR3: CASSYSIPGLAGGDTQYF

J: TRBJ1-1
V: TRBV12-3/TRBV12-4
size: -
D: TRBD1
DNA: TGTGCCAGCAGTTGGACAGGATCAGGTGAAGCTTTCTTT
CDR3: CASSWTGSGEAFF

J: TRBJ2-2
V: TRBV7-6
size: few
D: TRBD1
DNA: TGTGCCAGCAGCTTATGGGACAGGGGATCGAACACCGGGGAGCTGTTTTTT
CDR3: CASSLWDRGSNTGELFF

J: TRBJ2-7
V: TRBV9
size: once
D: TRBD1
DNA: TGTGCCAGCAGCGGACAGGGGGCTTACAATGAGCAGTACTTC
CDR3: CASSGQGAYNEQYF

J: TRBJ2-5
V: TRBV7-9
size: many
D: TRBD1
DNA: TGTGCCAGCAGCTTCTCTACCGGGACAGAGGGGCGGGAGACCCAGTACTTC
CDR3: CASSFSTGTEGRETQYF

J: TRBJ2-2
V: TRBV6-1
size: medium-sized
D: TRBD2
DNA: TGTGCCAGCAGTGGAAGTCTAGCGGGTTACACCGGGGAGCTGTTTTTT
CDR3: CASSGSLAGYTGELFF

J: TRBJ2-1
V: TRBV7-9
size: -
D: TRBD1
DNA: TGTGCCAGCAGCGCACAGGGGGCGGATAATTCACCCCTCCACTTC
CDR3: CASSAQGADNSPLHF

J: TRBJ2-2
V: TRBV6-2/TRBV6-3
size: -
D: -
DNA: TGTGCCAGCACCCGGGGTAGTACCGGGGAGCTGTTTTTT
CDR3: CASTRGSTGELFF

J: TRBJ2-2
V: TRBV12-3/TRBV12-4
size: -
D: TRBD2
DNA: TGTGCCAGCAGGAACGGGGTAGCGGGAGGTCACGGGGAGCTGTTTTTT
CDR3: CASRNGVAGGHGELFF

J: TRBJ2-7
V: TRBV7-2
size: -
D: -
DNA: TGTGCCAGCAGCCGTAATTATCGGTCTGCGGAGCACTACGAGCAGTACTTC
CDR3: CASSRNYRSAEHYEQYF

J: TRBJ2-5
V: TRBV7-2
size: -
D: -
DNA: TGTGCCAGCAGCTTCGCAGGACTGCAAGAGACCCAGTACTTC
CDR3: CASSFAGLQETQYF

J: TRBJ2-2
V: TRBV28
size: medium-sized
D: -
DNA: TGTGCCAGCAGTGGCCGGTACACCGGGGAGCTGTTTTTT
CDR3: CASSGRYTGELFF

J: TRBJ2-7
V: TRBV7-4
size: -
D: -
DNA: TGTGCCAGCAGCTTATTATCCCTAGGTTCAGGGGACGAGCAGTACTTC
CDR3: CASSLLSLGSGDEQYF

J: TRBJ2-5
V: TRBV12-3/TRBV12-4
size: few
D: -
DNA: TGTGCCAGCAGTCTAAACGGCAGGGGGGAGGAGACCCAGTACTTC
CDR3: CASSLNGRGEETQYF

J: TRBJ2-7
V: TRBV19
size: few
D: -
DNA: TGTGCCAGTAGTATAGATCATGACTCGACCTACGAGCAGTACTTC
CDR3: CASSIDHDSTYEQYF

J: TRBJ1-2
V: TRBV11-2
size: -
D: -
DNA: TGTGCCAGCAGCTTATTGTCAGTTCCTAACTATGGCTACACCTTC
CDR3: CASSLLSVPNYGYTF

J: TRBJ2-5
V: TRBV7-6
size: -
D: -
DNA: TGTGCTAGCAGCTTTTCGCCCGGGCAAGAGACCCAGTACTTC
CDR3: CASSFSPGQETQYF

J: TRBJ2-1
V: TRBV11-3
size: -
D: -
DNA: TGTGCCAGCAGCTTAGGGACTATGGCCTACAATGAGCAGTTCTTC
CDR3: CASSLGTMAYNEQFF

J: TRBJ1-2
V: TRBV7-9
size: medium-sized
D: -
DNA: TGTGCCAGCAGCGAGACAAAGGCTGGCTACACCTTC
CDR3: CASSETKAGYTF

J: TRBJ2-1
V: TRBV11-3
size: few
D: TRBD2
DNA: TGTGCCAGCAGCCCTTATAGCGGGGGGGCCTACAATGAGCAGTTCTTC
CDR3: CASSPYSGGAYNEQFF

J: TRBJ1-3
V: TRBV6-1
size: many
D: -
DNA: TGTGCCAGCCGATACCCGGGCTCTGGAAACACCATATATTTT
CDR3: CASRYPGSGNTIYF

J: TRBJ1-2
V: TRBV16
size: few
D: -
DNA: TGTGCCAGCAGTCCGGACATAACTAACTATGGCTACACCTTC
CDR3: CASSPDITNYGYTF

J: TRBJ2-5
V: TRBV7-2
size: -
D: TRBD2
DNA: TGTGCCAGCAGCTTAGTACCGGGGACTAGCGGAGAGACCCAGTACTTC
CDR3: CASSLVPGTSGETQYF

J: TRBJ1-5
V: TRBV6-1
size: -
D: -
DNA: TGTGCCAGCAGCTCTCAAAGTAGTCAGCCCCAGCATTTT
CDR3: CASSSQSSQPQHF

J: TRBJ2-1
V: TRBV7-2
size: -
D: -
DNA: TGTGCCAGCAGCCCCCCGACTAGGAACAATGAGCAGTTCTTC
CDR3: CASSPPTRNNEQFF

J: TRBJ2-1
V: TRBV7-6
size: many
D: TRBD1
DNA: TGTGCCAGCAGCTCCAGGACCGGGACAGGGACTCGCAATGAGCAGTTCTTC
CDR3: CASSSRTGTGTRNEQFF

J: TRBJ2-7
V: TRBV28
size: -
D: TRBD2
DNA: TGTGCCAGCACCGCAGGACTAGCGGATTACAATGAGCAGTACTTC
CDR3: CASTAGLADYNEQYF

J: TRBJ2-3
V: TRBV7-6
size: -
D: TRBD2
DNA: TGTGCCAGCAGCTTAGCTAGCGGGAGGGCAGATACGCAGTATTTT
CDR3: CASSLASGRADTQYF

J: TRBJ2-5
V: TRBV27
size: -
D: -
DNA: TGTGCCAGCAGTTTCGGGAGAGGGGAGACCCAGTACTTC
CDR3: CASSFGRGETQYF

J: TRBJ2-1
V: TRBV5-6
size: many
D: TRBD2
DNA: TGTGCCAGCAGACTAGCGGGAGGGCCCAATGAGCAGTTCTTC
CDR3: CASRLAGGPNEQFF

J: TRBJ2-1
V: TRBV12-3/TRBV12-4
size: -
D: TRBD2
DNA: TGTGCCAGCAGTTTGGGTAGCGGGTCCTACAATGAGCAGTTCTTC
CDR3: CASSLGSGSYNEQFF

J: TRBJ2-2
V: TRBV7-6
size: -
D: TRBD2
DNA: TGTGCTAGCAGCTTAGTGCTAGCGGGAGGGCCTGGCACCGGGGAGCTGTTTTTT
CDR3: CASSLVLAGGPGTGELFF

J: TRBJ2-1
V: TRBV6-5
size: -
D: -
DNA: TGTGCCAGCAGTTACTCTGTGGGAGGGGGGTCGGGGCAGTTCTTC
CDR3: CASSYSVGGGSGQFF

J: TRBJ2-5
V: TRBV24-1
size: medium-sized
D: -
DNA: TGTGCCACCAGTGAAGGCCACCAAGAGACCCAGTACTTC
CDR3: CATSEGHQETQYF

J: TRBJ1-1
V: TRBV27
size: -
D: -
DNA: TGTGCCAGCAGTTTAGTGGAGAACACTGAAGCTTTCTTT
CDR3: CASSLVENTEAFF

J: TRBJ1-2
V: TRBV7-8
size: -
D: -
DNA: TGTGCCAGCAGCTTAGAGCTCGGGAGGAGTGGCTACACCTTC
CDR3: CASSLELGRSGYTF

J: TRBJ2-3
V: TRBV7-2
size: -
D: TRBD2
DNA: TGTGCCAGCAGCTTGAGCGGGACCCCGCAGTATTTT
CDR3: CASSLSGTPQYF

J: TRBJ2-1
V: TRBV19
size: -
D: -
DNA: TGTGCCAGTAGTCAAGGGGGAGGCGGAACCTACGAGCAGTTCTTC
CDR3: CASSQGGGGTYEQFF

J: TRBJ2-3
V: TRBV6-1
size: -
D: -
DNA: TGTGCCAGCAGTCCCTGGAGGGTGGAGGATACGCAGTATTTT
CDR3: CASSPWRVEDTQYF

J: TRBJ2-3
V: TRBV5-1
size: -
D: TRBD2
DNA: TGCGCCAGCAGCAAGGGCTCTAGCGGGGGGGGCACAGATACACAGTATTTT
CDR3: CASSKGSSGGGTDTQYF

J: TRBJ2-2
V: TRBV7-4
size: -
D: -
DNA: TGTGCCAGCAGCTCTTCCCGTGGTAGCGGGAACACCGGGGAGCTGTTTTTT
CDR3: CASSSSRGSGNTGELFF

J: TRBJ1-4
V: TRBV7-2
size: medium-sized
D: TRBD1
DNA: TGTGCCAGCAGCTTCCTACAGGGGAAGGGGGAAAAACTGTTTTTT
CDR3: CASSFLQGKGEKLFF